This TCR beta chain was found in a study of T cell responses to AZD1222 COVID-19 vaccine. Repertoires were generated with immunoSEQ multiplex PCR, while TCRdb's copy carries only in-frame clones and drops some. Found here are roughly 140,000 clones, about nine tenths of them singletons; the top ten hold 1.8%. The germline V and J ends were trimmed by 5 bases and 0 bases, with 20 bases remaining between them. From germline, CDR1 is LGHNA and CDR2 YSLEER. This CDR3 spans 17 amino acids. The rearrangement joins TRBV4-3 to TRBJ2-7, with D possibly called TRBD1 or TRBD2 (5 bases each). Sequencing used peripheral blood, obtained on day 0 of AZD1222 vaccination. The receptor was derived from an adult in good health. The CDR3 bases are TGCGCCAGCAGCTCCCTATGGGGACCATGGGGCTCCTACGAGCAGTACTTC. Encoded protein: CASSSLWGPWGSYEQYF.